This record covers a single TCR beta chain. This receptor's antigen is unknown. One base away there is no much larger clone; base qualities are not given. The sample belongs to a study of blood T cell repertoires in COVID-19 (TCRdb year 2020). Background on the whole study: The collaborator samples originated in the United States, Italy and Spain and spanned the acute and convalescent phases of COVID-19. The prospective study material was composed of cDNA or gDNA derived from T cells, B-cell-depleted T cells, or PBMCs. Deeply sampled blood TCRbeta repertoires from subjects exposed to, actively infected with, or recovered from COVID-19 were included in the dataset. A freely available public database, intended as a resource for researchers studying the immune response to SARS-CoV-2, is where the repertoires were released. Samples were obtained from the ongoing ImmuneRACE study (first 160 participants) and from some 1,200 subjects provided by 6 global collaborators. A de-identified subject ID, COVID-19 status, age in years and sex were almost always included in the sample metadata. Where available, HLA class I and class II types were taken from metadata supplied by the sample provider and were not determined by assay-based typing. Overall results and qualifications from the work: The amount of clinical and demographic metadata varied by source and participant and was provided uncurated.

In the prospective study, participants were roughly 18 to 95 years old, resided in about 25 geographic areas of the United States, and were enrolled through a virtual design. In the prospective study, participants were assigned to cohorts based on the clinical history participants reported in a screening survey and a study questionnaire. In the prospective study, whole blood, serum and a nasopharyngeal or oropharyngeal swab were collected from each participant by mobile phlebotomists. Participants in the prospective study had the option to provide additional blood draws and questionnaires over an approximately 2-month period. Before DNA extraction, blood samples from the prospective study were shipped at room temperature or frozen. From cysteine to phenylalanine, the CDR3 is 15 amino acids long. Solely the CDR3 DNA is kept, with 45 bases framed from the first base. From a lookup of the germline V gene, CDR1 and CDR2 are ENHRY and SYGVKD. The germline ends are 13 bases apart after V is trimmed by 3 bases and J by 4 bases.

TCRbeta CDR3 regions were amplified from genomic DNA using the immunoSEQ Assay, a bias-controlled multiplex PCR. Regarding the original processing steps: The number of nucleated cells in each sample was estimated from the amplification of reference gene primers within the assay. Sequence reads were collapsed and filtered to measure the absolute abundance of every unique TCRbeta CDR3 rearrangement. For each sample, productive Simpson clonality was calculated as the square root of Simpson's diversity index across productive rearrangements. Not all clones reach the TCRdb copy of this immuneACCESS table, which keeps in-frame sequences only. Checked studies attribute under half of the gap to unresolved V genes and leave the rest unexplained. V, J and clone size are taken as reported in that table, and D and trimming were inferred from the DNA itself. The sample table shows 200,000 to 250,000 clones, and 86% are seen once. The ten biggest clones cover 3% to 4.5% of the sample.

The chain is encoded by TRBV10-3 joined to TRBJ2-4; TRBD1 is a weak D gene call, 6 bases matching. The sample was PBMCs or T cells enriched from blood (not recorded which). The clonotype originates from a woman aged 40 to 50 with acute COVID-19. The sequenced DNA: TGTGCCATCAGTGATTTGACAGGAACTAAAAACATTCAGTACTTC. Translated, this gives CAISDLTGTKNIQYF.